The 15 T cell receptor beta chains in this list originate from one sample, sequenced in a study of T cells in Graves' hyperthyroidism and ophthalmopathy. Researchers amplified the TCR beta CDR3 regions from RNA transcripts. During a first-round RT-PCR of the TCR CDR3, the HTBI primer set was used. Each CDR3 protein is one row after TCRdb ran MiXCR on the multiplex PCR reads. The table has under 350,000 distinct CDR3 sequences, approximately 14% seen once. Input material: blood. The receptors shown here come from a woman between 40 and 55 years old with Graves' hyperthyroidism.

This clonotype was picked up many times. The chain combines TRBV2 with TRBJ2-1; 8 positions agree with TRBD2. There are 14 residues in the CDR3. From germline, CDR1 is SNHLY and CDR2 FYNNEI. The ends lost 4 bases at V and 6 bases at J; junction bases unmatched: 5. CDR3 region: CASSALAEPNEQFF. The CDR3 DNA reads TGTGCCAGCAGTGCACTAGCGGAGCCCAATGAGCAGTTCTTC. Looking up the rest from reference TRBV2 and TRBJ2-1 gives the full variable domain: EPEVTQTPSHQVTQMGQEVILRCVPISNHLYFYWYRQILGQKVEFLVSFYNNEISEKSEIFDDQFSVERPDGSNFTLKIRSTKLEDSAMYFCASSALAEPNEQFFGPGTRLTVL.

In this sample, this clonotype turned up many times. This chain uses TRBV6-5 with TRBJ2-5; unclear D gene. V was trimmed by 2 bases and J by 5 bases, leaving 3 bases between them. CDR3 size: 11 residues. Germline-derived CDR1 and CDR2 are MNHEY and SVGAGI. CDR3 bases: TGTGCCAGCAGTTACGTCGAGACCCAGTACTTC. It codes for CASSYVETQYF.

This clonotype showed up just a few times. The V gene is TRBV20-1, the J gene TRBJ2-1, with TRBD2 matching 8 bases. The CDR3 loop spans 16 amino acids. With 1 base clipped from V and 3 bases from J, the junction kept 8 bases outside the gene matches. Germline assignment: CDR1 DFQATT and CDR2 SNEGSKA (reference sequence). The CDR3 bases are TGCAGTGCTAGAGGCTTCGGGGGGGGAAACTACAATGAGCAGTTCTTC. Amino acids: CSARGFGGGNYNEQFF.

This clonotype was detected many times. CDR3 sequence: CASSPRTTDTQYF. The CDR3 bases are TGTGCCAGCAGTCCCCGGACGACAGATACGCAGTATTTT. This chain links TRBV28 with TRBJ2-3; D gene unclear. The CDR3 contains 13 residues. V was cut by 5 bases and J by 3 bases, with 9 bases left in between. Germline CDR1 is MDHEN and CDR2 is SYDVKM.

This clonotype was detected a few times. The V and J genes are TRBV20-1 and TRBJ2-1; TRBD2 aligns across 13 bases. This CDR3 comprises 15 residues. Germline values: CDR1 DFQATT, CDR2 SNEGSKA (reference sequence). Losses at the gene ends were 5 bases for V and 4 bases for J; bases not matched to a gene: 5. CDR3 DNA sequence: TGCAGTGCTCTCCGGACTAGCGGGAGTTACAATGAGCAGTTCTTC. Protein sequence: CSALRTSGSYNEQFF.

The chain recombines TRBV2 with TRBJ2-7; 8 bases map to TRBD2. The germline gives CDR1 SNHLY, CDR2 FYNNEI. CDR3 size: 15 residues. V shed 3 bases and J 5 bases; nucleotides not matched to a gene: 9. The CDR3 DNA follows: TGTGCCAGCAGTGAGTTGCGGGAGGTACGGGACGAGCAGTACTTC. It encodes CASSELREVRDEQYF.

The chain links TRBV5-1 to TRBJ2-3; D might be TRBD2 (6 bases). Germline V gives CDR1 SGHRS, CDR2 YFSETQ. The V end was cut by 0 bases, the J end by 4 bases, with 12 bases between. There are 15 residues in the CDR3. As DNA, the CDR3 is TGCGCCAGCAGCTTGGGGAGGGCCAACGCAGATACGCAGTATTTT. It yields the protein CASSLGRANADTQYF.

V and J are TRBV5-4 and TRBJ2-7, with 7 nucleotides matching TRBD1. V shed 3 bases, J shed 0 bases, and the junction held 12 bases outside the gene matches. CDR1 and CDR2 (germline): SGHNT, YYREEE (reference sequence). The CDR3 extends over 17 amino acids. In DNA, the CDR3 is TGTGCCAGCAGCTCCCACCAGGGACAGAGGATCTCCTACGAGCAGTACTTC. It is translated as CASSSHQGQRISYEQYF.

In this sample, this clonotype turned up many times. This chain uses TRBV20-1 with TRBJ2-5; TRBD2 matches at 7 bases. CDR3 size: 16 residues. Germline CDR1 and CDR2: DFQATT and SNEGSKA (reference sequence). Unmatched junction bases numbered 13, after V lost 4 bases and J lost 2 bases. DNA of the CDR3: TGCAGTGCTACGCCGGACGGCGGGAGAGGGCAAGAGACCCAGTACTTC. Protein sequence: CSATPDGGRGQETQYF.

This clonotype was recorded at least ten times. Here the CDR3 reads CASLGSGSHEQFF. CDR3 nucleotide sequence: TGTGCCAGCCTAGGTAGCGGGAGTCATGAGCAGTTCTTC. The chain uses TRBV11-3 and TRBJ2-1; 9 bases agree with TRBD2. CDR1 and CDR2 (germline): SGHNT, YENEEA. The CDR3 covers 13 residues. The V gene end was trimmed by 8 bases and the J gene end by 8 bases; junction bases not matched to a gene: 7.

This clonotype was detected ten times or more. CDR3 in amino acids: CASSLVWFLATDTQYF. The DNA of the CDR3 is TGTGCCAGCAGCTTAGTGTGGTTCTTAGCCACAGATACGCAGTATTTT. The V call is TRBV11-2, the J call TRBJ2-3; no firm D call. V was clipped by 1 base and J by 2 bases, with 13 bases between them. The germline V gene has CDR1 SGHAT and CDR2 FQNNGV. CDR3 length equals 16 residues.

Many counts were recorded for this clonotype. This chain connects TRBV28 to TRBJ2-7; D is unclear. CDR3 length: 11 residues. V lost 7 bases and J lost 0, with 4 bases in between. In germline, CDR1 is MDHEN, CDR2 SYDVKM. CDR3 nucleotides: TGTGCCAGCACCCACTCCTACGAGCAGTACTTC. Its translation: CASTHSYEQYF.

In its sample, this clonotype was seen many times. The chain links TRBV18 to TRBJ1-2, with D perhaps TRBD1 (5 bases). Germline CDR1 KGHSH, CDR2 LQKENI. With 4 bases removed from V and 3 bases from J, the gap between germline ends came to 12 bases. The CDR3 totals 14 residues. CDR3 DNA: TGTGCCAGCTCACGCGGCGGGGGTTACTATGGCTACACCTTC. Its protein product is CASSRGGGYYGYTF.

There are many counts of this clonotype. The V and J genes are TRBV2 and TRBJ1-2, with 7 positions matching TRBD1. V lost 6 bases, J lost 4 bases, and 8 bases stayed unmatched. Germline CDR1 and CDR2: SNHLY and FYNNEI. The CDR3 is 14 residues long. The CDR3 here is CASRGTGASYGYTF. Here the CDR3 DNA reads TGTGCCAGCAGAGGTACAGGGGCTAGCTATGGCTACACCTTC.

There are a few counts of this clonotype. This chain links TRBV24-1 with TRBJ2-7; TRBD1 matches at 7 bases. The CDR3 has 14 residues. V shed 9 bases, J shed 2 bases, and the junction held 9 bases outside the gene matches. The germline CDR1 and CDR2 sequences are KGHDR and SFDVKD. CDR3: CATLRTGPTYEQYF. In nucleotides, the CDR3 is TGTGCCACCCTCAGGACAGGTCCTACCTACGAGCAGTACTTC.